These T cell receptor beta chains were read from a single sample in a study of Graves' ophthalmopathy and Graves' hyperthyroidism. MiXCR was run by TCRdb on the multiplex PCR reads, yielding one entry per CDR3 protein. The repertoire has about 500,000 distinct CDR3 sequences, approximately 15% of them found once; the top ten carry over 7.5%. The sequenced material came from blood. These TCRs come from a woman in her 30s with Graves' ophthalmopathy. Both conserved end residues are part of each CDR3. The order of the fields is clone size, D gene, V gene, J gene, CDR3 DNA, CDR3 protein. D genes are given only for firm matches. Size tells how often a clone was seen (once, few, many) or the class of an expanded clone, and some rows leave it out.

many	TRBD1	TRBV12-3/TRBV12-4	TRBJ2-7	TGTGCCAGCAGTACCTGGGACAGGTCCTACGAGCAGTACTTC	CASSTWDRSYEQYF
-	-	TRBV6-1	TRBJ2-4	TGTGCCAGCAGGCGGGACGTTGCCAAAAACATTCAGTACTTC	CASRRDVAKNIQYF
-	-	TRBV11-2	TRBJ1-1	TGTGCCAGCAGCTTCGACGTATCGAACACTGAAGCTTTCTTT	CASSFDVSNTEAFF
many	-	TRBV7-2	TRBJ1-1	TGTGCCAGCAGCCCCGAAGCAATGAACACTGAAGCTTTCTTT	CASSPEAMNTEAFF
few	TRBD2	TRBV5-4	TRBJ2-2	TGTGCCAGCAGCATGGGACTAGCGGGGGGGCCGATCGGGGAGCTGTTTTTT	CASSMGLAGGPIGELFF
many	-	TRBV20-1	TRBJ2-7	TGCAGTGCTAGAGGAGCCAACTACGAGCAGTACTTC	CSARGANYEQYF
many	TRBD1	TRBV15	TRBJ2-5	TGTGCCACCAGTTCGAAGGACAGGAGGGAGACCCAGTACTTC	CATSSKDRRETQYF
-	TRBD2	TRBV6-1	TRBJ2-7	TGTGCCAGCAGTGAAGGGACTAGCGGCCTGGGCGAGCAGTACTTC	CASSEGTSGLGEQYF
-	TRBD1	TRBV10-3	TRBJ2-7	TGTGCCATCAGTGAGTCGGGGGACAGGGGAGGGCCATGGGACTACGAGCAGTACTTC	CAISESGDRGGPWDYEQYF
many	-	TRBV12-5	TRBJ1-5	TGTGCTAGTGGTTTGCCCCCTCGGCGGGGCGACAATCAGCCCCAGCATTTT	CASGLPPRRGDNQPQHF
few	-	TRBV30	TRBJ1-3	TGTGCCTGGAGTCAAGGGACGACTGGAAACACCATATATTTT	CAWSQGTTGNTIYF
many	-	TRBV10-3	TRBJ1-2	TGTGCCATCAGTGAGTCCAACATGCCGCGGGCCTTC	CAISESNMPRAF
-	-	TRBV28	TRBJ1-1	TGTGCCAGCAGTACCGAGACAGGTCCAAGTGAAGCTTTCTTT	CASSTETGPSEAFF
many	TRBD1	TRBV2	TRBJ2-7	TGTGCCAGCAGCCGACAGGGCTCCTACGAGCAGTACTTC	CASSRQGSYEQYF
many	-	TRBV13	TRBJ1-1	TGTGCCAGCAGCTTGCCCATATCCGGGGATGAAGCTTTCTTT	CASSLPISGDEAFF
many	-	TRBV12-3/TRBV12-4	TRBJ1-1	TGTGCCAGCAGTCCAGACCCGGGACGGAATGCGAACACTGAAGCTTTCTTT	CASSPDPGRNANTEAFF
many	-	TRBV20-1	TRBJ1-5	TGCAGTGCTAGTAGCTCCCCCCAACTTTTAGACAATCAGCCCCAGCATTTT	CSASSSPQLLDNQPQHF
many	-	TRBV28	TRBJ1-2	TGTGCCAGCAGTTTTGCCGATAACTATGGCTACACCTTC	CASSFADNYGYTF
few	-	TRBV3-1	TRBJ1-6	TGTGCCAGCAGCCAAGAATCTTATTCACCCCTCCACTTT	CASSQESYSPLHF
many	-	TRBV10-3	TRBJ2-7	TGTGCCATCAGTGAGGGAATGGCCTACGAGCAGTACTTC	CAISEGMAYEQYF
once	-	TRBV7-2	TRBJ2-5	TGTGCCAGCAGCCCGCAGCGGCAAGAGACCCAGTACTTC	CASSPQRQETQYF
few	-	TRBV6-1	TRBJ1-2	TGTGCCAGCAGCACCGGGGGGGGGCCCCCCACCTTC	CASSTGGGPPTF
many	TRBD1	TRBV15	TRBJ2-7	TGTGCCACCAGCTATAGGGGACAGGGGGCTAGCGAGCAGTACTTC	CATSYRGQGASEQYF
many	-	TRBV5-1	TRBJ2-7	TGCGCCAGCAGCCTTAAGCAGTACTTC	CASSLKQYF
-	TRBD1	TRBV20-1	TRBJ2-5	TGCAGTGCTAGAGACGTTCGGACAGGGAAAAAAGAGACCCAGTACTTC	CSARDVRTGKKETQYF
many	-	TRBV3-1	TRBJ1-2	TGTGCCAGCAGCCGCGGGGCTACCCCTAACTATGGCTACACCTTC	CASSRGATPNYGYTF
many	-	TRBV19	TRBJ2-2	TGTGCCAGTAGTATACGGCAGGGCGACACCGGGGAGCTGTTTTTT	CASSIRQGDTGELFF
many	-	TRBV20-1	TRBJ2-4	TGCAGTGCTTTACCTTTGACAGTGCTCAAAAACATTCAGTACTTC	CSALPLTVLKNIQYF
many	-	TRBV6-2/TRBV6-3	TRBJ2-2	TGTGCCAGCACTTATAGGAGGGCGAACACCGGGGAGCTGTTTTTT	CASTYRRANTGELFF
many	TRBD1	TRBV20-1	TRBJ2-5	TGCAGTATTGAGGGGGCGCTTCGAGAGACCCAGTACTTC	CSIEGALRETQYF
many	-	TRBV12-3/TRBV12-4	TRBJ2-2	TGTGCCAGCACCCCCATGGAGGGGGCCGGGGAGCTGTTTTTT	CASTPMEGAGELFF
many	-	TRBV7-2	TRBJ2-5	TGTGCCAGCAGCTTCAACCCGAACAGGGAAGAGACCCAGTACTTC	CASSFNPNREETQYF